Below are 6 T cell receptor beta chains sequenced from a single sample in a study of blood T cell repertoires in COVID-19. Here immunoSEQ multiplex PCR was the method, and the copy in TCRdb shows in-frame clones only, minus some. Of fewer than 150,000 clones listed, 87% are singletons. Sequenced material: peripheral blood. The source is a middle-aged woman with acute or convalescent COVID-19.

This rearrangement joins TRBV5-1 to TRBJ1-1, with 7 bases fitting TRBD1. This CDR3 is built from 15 residues. J gave up 0 bases and V 3 bases, and 5 bases lay outside the gene matches. Germline lookup yields CDR1 SGHRS and CDR2 YFSETQ. CDR3 bases: TGCGCCAGCAGCTACTCAGGGGGGATGAACACTGAAGCTTTCTTT. Translated, it gives CASSYSGGMNTEAFF.

The chain combines TRBV4-3 with TRBJ1-4; possible D gene TRBD1, 5 bases. Germline-derived CDR1 and CDR2 are LGHNA and YSLEER. Trimming shortened V by 0 bases and J by 8 bases, and 13 bases separated the two germline ends. CDR3 length: 15 residues. The CDR3 DNA sequence: TGCGCCAGCAGCCAAGATGGAAAGAAGGGGGAAAAACTGTTTTTT. Residues: CASSQDGKKGEKLFF.

The chain combines TRBV28 with TRBJ2-2, with TRBD1 matching 7 bases. The CDR3 contains 16 residues. J lost 7 bases, V lost 7 bases, and 15 bases had no gene match. The V gene's germline CDR1 is MDHEN and CDR2 SYDVKM. CDR3 amino acids: CASTFYRGASDGELFF. CDR3 DNA: TGTGCCAGCACCTTTTACAGGGGAGCCTCTGACGGGGAGCTGTTTTTT.

The genes are TRBV7-2 and TRBJ2-5; 12 bases match TRBD1. The junction had 7 bases not matched to a gene; V was cut back by 6 bases and J by 5 bases. This CDR3 region has 15 residues. Germline V CDR1 and CDR2: SGHTA, FQGNSA. CDR3 residues: CASRPTGTGGETQYF. CDR3 coding DNA: TGTGCCAGCAGACCGACCGGGACAGGGGGCGAGACCCAGTACTTC.

This clone was observed a handful of times. This rearrangement joins TRBV6-2 or TRBV6-3 to TRBJ2-1; D ambiguous. The V gene lost 5 bases and the J gene lost 7 bases, with 12 bases spanning the gap. Germline values: CDR1 MNHEY, CDR2 SVGEGT. This CDR3 is built from 13 residues. CDR3 sequence: CASSATPENEQFF. The CDR3 DNA sequence: TGTGCCAGCAGTGCCACTCCTGAGAATGAGCAGTTCTTC.

This chain connects TRBV7-2 to TRBJ2-1; tentatively, D is TRBD1 (6 bases). Germline-derived CDR1 and CDR2 are SGHTA and FQGNSA. V lost 4 bases, J lost 2 bases, and 15 bases lay in between. This CDR3 is built from 16 residues. The DNA for the CDR3 is TGTGCCAGCAGCTCTACTACAGGGAGCCCCTACAATGAGCAGTTCTTC. This encodes CASSSTTGSPYNEQFF.